This passage covers 29 T cell receptor beta chains from one sample sequenced in a study of shared clonotypes between healthy human individuals. Method: immunoSEQ multiplex PCR; TCRdb's copy keeps in-frame clones and lacks some. The sample lists some 1,600,000 clones; 95% to 99% were seen once. The sample comprised naive CD4+ T cells sorted from blood. This sample's subset: CD45RA+ positively selected. The receptor set was obtained from a man in his thirties or forties in good health.

The CDR3 nucleotides read TGTGCCAGCAGTTCGATAGCGGCCTCCTACGAGCAGTACTTC. Amino acids: CASSSIAASYEQYF. The genes are TRBV27 and TRBJ2-7; the D gene is possibly TRBD2 (6 bases). V dropped 4 bases and J dropped 0 bases, with 10 bases sitting between them. Germline V lookup: CDR1 MNHEY, CDR2 SMNVEV (reference sequence). The CDR3 runs 14 residues.

The chain combines TRBV7-9 with TRBJ1-3; no definite D call. V was cut by 5 bases and J by 4 bases, with 15 bases left in between. Germline lookup yields CDR1 SEHNR and CDR2 FQNEAQ (reference sequence). This CDR3 region has 15 residues. The CDR3 DNA follows: TGTGCCAGCAGCCGCCCGGGAGGTCCAGGAAACACCATATATTTT. Translation: CASSRPGGPGNTIYF.

This clone came up once. The chain links TRBV14 to TRBJ2-1; 7 positions agree with TRBD2. This CDR3 contains 16 residues. Germline V gives CDR1 SGHDN, CDR2 FVKESK. The ends lost 4 bases at V and 5 bases at J; junction bases unmatched: 11. CDR3 in amino acids: CASSPWGGTGDNEQFF. CDR3 sequence (DNA): TGTGCCAGCAGCCCTTGGGGGGGGACGGGCGACAATGAGCAGTTCTTC.

The rearrangement joins TRBV28 to TRBJ2-7; D may correspond to TRBD1 or TRBD2 (5 bases each). V was clipped by 3 bases and J by 4 bases, with 19 bases between them. Germline V gene lookup returns CDR1 MDHEN and CDR2 SYDVKM. This CDR3 is built from 16 residues. The CDR3 DNA reads TGTGCCAGCAGTTTCCTCTCCGGGGCCCTAGGGTACGAGCAGTACTTC. Its translation is CASSFLSGALGYEQYF.

V usage is TRBV11-1 and J usage is TRBJ2-7, with D maybe TRBD2 (6 bases). Germline lookup yields CDR1 SGHAT and CDR2 FQDESV (reference sequence). V lost 5 bases, J lost 3 bases, and 23 bases lay in between. The CDR3 extends over 17 amino acids. The CDR3 sequence is CASSHGRRGTAFYEQYF. The CDR3 DNA follows: TGTGCCAGCAGCCACGGGCGGAGGGGAACCGCTTTCTACGAGCAGTACTTC.

The rearrangement links TRBV21-1 to TRBJ2-3; whether TRBD2, the table's D call, matches the DNA was not checked. TRBV21-1 is shown as a pseudogene. The CDR3 has 17 amino acids. The CDR3 coding sequence is TGTGCCAGCACCATGACCGGACTAGCGACCGACACAGATACGCAGTATTTT. Translated, it gives CASTMTGLATDTDTQYF.

The V and J genes are TRBV5-5 and TRBJ2-7; TRBD2 agrees at 10 bases. Germline V gene data show CDR1 as SGHKS and CDR2 as YYEKEE (reference sequence). Trimming took 3 bases from V and 1 from J; bases not matched to a gene: 4. The CDR3 length is 15 residues. The CDR3 DNA sequence: TGTGCCAGCAGCTCTCGGACTAGCGGATCCTACGAGCAGTACTTC. Amino acid sequence: CASSSRTSGSYEQYF.

With regard to this clone: The sample contains more than one DNA sequence encoding this CDR3. V and J are TRBV6-5 and TRBJ2-7; D remains unclear. Germline CDR1 and CDR2: MNHEY and SVGAGI. The ends were cut back, 0 bases at V and 0 bases at J, with 6 bases in the middle. This CDR3 contains 14 residues. The CDR3 bases are TGTGCCAGCAGTTACTCCGCTAGCTCCTACGAGCAGTACTTC. It translates to CASSYSASSYEQYF.

The J gene is TRBJ2-1, the V gene TRBV6-1, with D hard to call. CDR1 MNHNS and CDR2 SASEGT come from the germline V gene. CDR3 length: 12 residues. V was cut by 3 bases and J by 4 bases, with 4 bases left in between. The CDR3 region has the DNA TGTGCCAGCAGTGAGCTTTACAATGAGCAGTTCTTC. As protein: CASSELYNEQFF.

This clone was found once. CDR3 in DNA: TGTGCCAGCAGTTCATCAGTGTTCCGGAAGGAAAAACTGTTTTTT. Translation: CASSSSVFRKEKLFF. The J gene is TRBJ1-4, the V gene TRBV27; D not certain. The V and J ends lost 4 bases and 8 bases respectively, with 17 bases between them. The CDR3 consists of 15 residues. Germline CDR1 MNHEY, CDR2 SMNVEV (reference sequence).

This chain uses TRBV29-1 with TRBJ2-3; no definite D call. V was shortened by 0 bases and J by 4 bases, with 11 bases between the two germline ends. This CDR3 region has 14 residues. CDR1 is SQVTM, CDR2 ANQGSEA, per germline. The CDR3 is CSVEDRLLADTQYF. The CDR3 bases are TGCAGCGTTGAAGACCGCCTCCTGGCAGATACGCAGTATTTT.

The V gene is TRBV29-1, the J gene TRBJ2-5; possibly TRBD2 for D (5 bases). Looked up from germline, CDR1 is SQVTM and CDR2 is ANQGSEA. V lost 1 base and J lost 0, with 12 bases in between. The CDR3 length is 15 residues. The DNA for the CDR3 is TGCAGCGTTGAAGCCGGGGTCCTGTACCAAGAGACCCAGTACTTC. It codes for CSVEAGVLYQETQYF.

This clone was seen a single time. The chain joins TRBV4-1 to TRBJ1-2; 9 bases are shared with TRBD1. CDR3 length equals 17 residues. The J segment lost 1 base and the V segment lost 2 bases, leaving 8 bases of the junction unmatched. Germline values: CDR1 MGHRA, CDR2 YSYEKL. The chain's CDR3 is CASSQTSGTGFNYGYTF. The CDR3 coding sequence is TGCGCCAGCAGCCAAACCTCCGGGACAGGGTTTAACTATGGCTACACCTTC.

This chain joins TRBV30 and TRBJ2-2, with 9 bases matching TRBD1. Unmatched junction bases numbered 5, after V lost 1 base and J lost 5 bases. Germline CDR1 GTSNPN, CDR2 SVGIG (reference sequence). The CDR3 consists of 15 residues. CDR3 sequence reads: CAWSGRQGGTGELFF. In nucleotides, the CDR3 is TGTGCCTGGAGTGGACGACAGGGGGGTACCGGGGAGCTGTTTTTT.

This sequence joins TRBV25-1 and TRBJ1-5; maybe TRBD1 (6 bases). V lost 3 bases, J lost 9 bases, and 15 bases lay in between. This CDR3 has 14 amino acids. Germline V gene data show CDR1 as MGHDK and CDR2 as SYGVNS. Written as DNA, the CDR3 is TGTGCCAGCAGTGATGGACAGCCATTGGGGCCCCAGCATTTT. Amino acids: CASSDGQPLGPQHF.

The V gene is TRBV10-2, the J gene TRBJ1-3; the D gene is possibly TRBD1 (6 bases). Between the trimmed V and J ends, which lost 2 bases and 0 bases, there was a span of 11 bases. The germline CDR1 and CDR2 sequences are WSHSY and SAAADI. The length of the CDR3 is 16 residues. DNA for the CDR3: TGCGCCAGCAGTGAGGGTGGCAGGGGCTCTGGAAACACCATATATTTT. This sequence encodes CASSEGGRGSGNTIYF.

V and J are TRBV20-1 and TRBJ2-2; 7 bases agree with TRBD2. Germline trimming cut 6 bases from V and 5 bases from J; bases unmatched to any gene: 0. CDR3 length: 11 residues. In germline, CDR1 is DFQATT, CDR2 SNEGSKA (reference sequence). CDR3 amino acids: CSAGGTGELFF. The DNA for the CDR3 is TGCAGTGCGGGGGGGACCGGGGAGCTGTTTTTT.

The chain uses TRBV5-1 and TRBJ2-2, with 9 bases fitting TRBD1. Germline V gives CDR1 SGHRS, CDR2 YFSETQ. V shed 2 bases, J shed 4 bases, and the junction held 6 bases outside the gene matches. This CDR3 comprises 16 residues. CDR3 region: CASSFTGTGSTGELFF. DNA of the CDR3: TGCGCCAGCAGCTTTACCGGGACAGGGAGCACCGGGGAGCTGTTTTTT.

The chain has TRBV9 and TRBJ1-4, with a tentative D call TRBD1 (6 bases). This CDR3 region has 14 residues. Trimming cost V 3 bases and J 7 bases, with 13 bases left between them. Germline assignment: CDR1 SGDLS and CDR2 YYNGEE. The chain's CDR3 is CASSDRDLGEKLFF. The CDR3 DNA follows: TGTGCCAGCAGCGACAGGGACCTTGGTGAAAAACTGTTTTTT. The full variable domain, with the rest looked up from reference TRBV9 and TRBJ1-4, is DSGVTQTPKHLITATGQRVTLRCSPRSGDLSVYWYQQSLDQGLQFLIQYYNGEERAKGNILERFSAQQFPDLHSELNLSSLELGDSALYFCASSDRDLGEKLFFGSGTQLSVL.

The chain employs TRBV28 and TRBJ2-7; TRBD1 might be the D (5 bases). Germline lookup yields CDR1 MDHEN and CDR2 SYDVKM. Trimming stripped 6 bases from V and 1 base from J, with 10 bases between. The CDR3 sequence is 13 residues long. The CDR3 here is CASRQGLSYEQYF. CDR3 bases: TGTGCCAGCAGGCAGGGTTTATCCTACGAGCAGTACTTC.

The chain recombines TRBV7-6 with TRBJ1-2; D not certain. This CDR3 is 13 amino acids long. The V end lost 1 base, the J end lost 7 bases, and 10 bases lay between the germline ends. Per the germline V gene, CDR1 is SGHVS and CDR2 is FNYEAQ. CDR3 loop: CASSLEGLGGYTF. The DNA of the CDR3 is TGTGCCAGCAGCTTAGAGGGTCTTGGTGGCTACACCTTC.

The chain links TRBV2 to TRBJ2-6; tentatively, D is TRBD1 or TRBD2 (5 bases each). CDR1 is SNHLY and CDR2 is FYNNEI in the germline V gene. V dropped 6 bases and J dropped 0 bases, with 12 bases sitting between them. This CDR3 has 16 amino acids. CDR3 protein: CASRVGTNSGANVLTF. The DNA of the CDR3 is TGTGCCAGCAGGGTAGGGACCAACTCTGGGGCCAACGTCCTGACTTTC.

The genes are TRBV7-6 and TRBJ2-7; D unresolved. The V end lost 5 bases, the J end lost 0 bases, and 14 bases lay between the germline ends. The CDR3 is made up of 15 amino acids. Germline assignment: CDR1 SGHVS and CDR2 FNYEAQ. The CDR3 loop is CASSKTWADSYEQYF. The CDR3 DNA is TGTGCCAGCAGCAAGACCTGGGCCGACTCCTACGAGCAGTACTTC.

The chain recombines TRBV29-1 with TRBJ2-1; 8 bases agree with TRBD1. Trimming cost V 6 bases and J 5 bases; bases outside gene matches: 15. CDR1 SQVTM and CDR2 ANQGSEA come from the germline V gene. This CDR3 is built from 16 residues. The DNA of the CDR3 is TGCAGCGTAACCTCAGGCAGGGGGCTTCGGAACAATGAGCAGTTCTTC. Encoded protein: CSVTSGRGLRNNEQFF.

The gene calls are TRBV6-6 and TRBJ2-7; no reliable D call. Germline values: CDR1 MNHNY, CDR2 SVGAGI (reference sequence). This CDR3 contains 14 residues. V lost 2 bases to trimming and J lost 7 bases, with 15 bases between them. The CDR3 is CASSYNGPLGEQYF. CDR3 sequence (DNA): TGTGCCAGCAGTTACAATGGGCCCTTGGGGGAGCAGTACTTC.

The chain couples TRBV4-1 to TRBJ1-5; 8 nucleotides align to TRBD1. V shed 4 bases, J shed 3 bases, and the junction held 2 bases outside the gene matches. This CDR3 is built from 14 residues. Looked up from germline, CDR1 is MGHRA and CDR2 is YSYEKL. CDR3 nucleotide sequence: TGCGCCAGCAGCCGGACAGGGACCAATCAGCCCCAGCATTTT. Its protein is CASSRTGTNQPQHF.

The gene calls are TRBV6-1 and TRBJ2-2, with 10 positions matching TRBD1. V trimming: 10 bases; J trimming: 6 bases; junction bases outside the gene matches: 11. Germline-derived CDR1 and CDR2 are MNHNS and SASEGT. CDR3 length: 15 amino acids. The CDR3 DNA sequence: TGTGCCACACATCAAGGACAGGGGGACGCCGGGGAGCTGTTTTTT. This encodes CATHQGQGDAGELFF.

The rearrangement joins TRBV10-3 to TRBJ2-7, with no clear D. The CDR3 contains 15 residues. Between the trimmed V and J ends, which lost 7 bases and 0 bases, there was a span of 16 bases. Germline lookup yields CDR1 ENHRY and CDR2 SYGVKD. CDR3 nucleotide sequence: TGTGCCATCATTGGATATCCGGGTCCCTCCTACGAGCAGTACTTC. Its protein product is CAIIGYPGPSYEQYF.

The chain couples TRBV7-9 to TRBJ2-2, with 10 bases aligning to TRBD1. From germline, CDR1 is SEHNR and CDR2 FQNEAQ (reference sequence). This CDR3 has 18 amino acids. Trimming cost V 6 bases and J 4 bases; bases outside gene matches: 14. In nucleotides, the CDR3 is TGTGCCAGCAGACAACCAAACGACAGGGGGCCGCTCACCGGGGAGCTGTTTTTT. It specifies CASRQPNDRGPLTGELFF.